This entry features one TCR beta chain sequence. These data come from a study of blood T cells in healthy people across ages. There are 13 residues in the CDR3. Per the germline V gene, CDR1 is DFQATT and CDR2 is SNEGSKA (reference sequence). The V end was cut by 8 bases, the J end by 1 base, with 14 bases between. The authors ran a second PCR of 7 to 11 cycles using a sample-barcoded 5' primer and a J-beta primer mix. TCRdb reprocessed the 5' RACE reads with MiXCR, giving one entry per CDR3 protein. The sample yields some 1.5 million distinct CDR3 sequences, roughly 30% seen once. The sequenced sample was blood. This TCR was recovered from a woman aged 25-40 years in good health. This rearrangement joins TRBV20-1 to TRBJ2-5, with D maybe TRBD1 (6 bases). CDR3 sequence: CSLHKGGQETQYF. In nucleotides, the CDR3 is TGCAGTCTTCATAAAGGGGGCCAAGAGACCCAGTACTTC.